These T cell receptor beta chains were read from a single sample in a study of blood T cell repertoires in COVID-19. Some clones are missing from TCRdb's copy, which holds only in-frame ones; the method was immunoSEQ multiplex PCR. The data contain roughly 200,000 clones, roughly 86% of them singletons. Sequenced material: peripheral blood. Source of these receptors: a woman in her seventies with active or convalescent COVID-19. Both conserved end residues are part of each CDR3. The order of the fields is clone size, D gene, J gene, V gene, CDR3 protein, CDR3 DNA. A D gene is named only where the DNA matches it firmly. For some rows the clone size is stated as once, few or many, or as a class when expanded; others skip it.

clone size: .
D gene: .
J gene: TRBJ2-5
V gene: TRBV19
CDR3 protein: CASSISETQYF
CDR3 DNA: TGTGCCAGTAGTATCTCAGAGACCCAGTACTTC

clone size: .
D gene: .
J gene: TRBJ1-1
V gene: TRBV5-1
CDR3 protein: CASSFVGGTEAFF
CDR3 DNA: TGCGCCAGCAGCTTCGTCGGGGGCACTGAAGCTTTCTTT

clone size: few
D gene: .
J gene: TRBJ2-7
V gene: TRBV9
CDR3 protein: CASSPASKLGGSYEQYF
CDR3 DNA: TGTGCCAGCAGCCCAGCCTCCAAGCTAGGGGGTTCCTACGAGCAGTACTTC

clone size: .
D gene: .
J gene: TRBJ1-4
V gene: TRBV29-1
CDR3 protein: CSAGDEKLFF
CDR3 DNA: TGCAGCGCAGGGGATGAAAAACTGTTTTTT

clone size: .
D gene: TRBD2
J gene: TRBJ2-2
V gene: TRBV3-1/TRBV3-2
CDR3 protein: CASSLSGRRGTGELFF
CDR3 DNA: TGTGCCAGCAGCCTAAGCGGGAGAAGGGGAACCGGGGAGCTGTTTTTT

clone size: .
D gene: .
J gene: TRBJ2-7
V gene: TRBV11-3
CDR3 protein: CASSLDREKQTRGVAEQYF
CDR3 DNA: TGTGCCAGCAGCTTAGATAGGGAGAAACAGACCCGTGGGGTCGCCGAGCAGTACTTC

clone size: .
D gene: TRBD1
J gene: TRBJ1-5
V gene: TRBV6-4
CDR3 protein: CASSETGTGFSPQHF
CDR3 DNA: TGTGCCAGCAGTGAAACCGGGACAGGGTTTTCGCCCCAGCATTTT

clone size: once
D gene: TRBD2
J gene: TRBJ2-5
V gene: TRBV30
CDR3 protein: CAWSVGASGRGETQYF
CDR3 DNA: TGTGCCTGGAGCGTTGGGGCTAGCGGGAGGGGAGAGACCCAGTACTTC

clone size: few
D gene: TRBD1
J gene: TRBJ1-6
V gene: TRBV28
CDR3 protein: CASSPTSGTAYNSPLHF
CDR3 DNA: TGTGCCAGCAGTCCGACCTCCGGGACAGCATATAATTCACCCCTCCACTTT

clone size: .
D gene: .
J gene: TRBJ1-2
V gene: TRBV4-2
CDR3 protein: CASSQTSAGSGYGYTF
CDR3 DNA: TGTGCCAGCAGCCAAACTTCGGCAGGGTCAGGCTATGGCTACACCTTC

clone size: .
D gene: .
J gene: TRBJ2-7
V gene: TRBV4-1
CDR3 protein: CASSRRQDYEQYF
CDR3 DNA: TGCGCCAGCAGCCGGAGACAGGACTACGAGCAGTACTTC

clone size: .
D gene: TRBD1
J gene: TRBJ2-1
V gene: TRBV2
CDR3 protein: CASGQAGTEEQFF
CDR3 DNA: TGTGCCAGTGGCCAGGCCGGGACAGAGGAGCAGTTCTTC

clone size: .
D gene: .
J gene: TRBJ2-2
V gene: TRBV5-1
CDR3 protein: CASSLRTAGGTGELFF
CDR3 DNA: TGCGCCAGCAGCTTAAGGACAGCTGGAGGCACCGGGGAGCTGTTTTTT

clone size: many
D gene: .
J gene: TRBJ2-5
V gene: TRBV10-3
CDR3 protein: CAIKHPGGSAERNETQYF
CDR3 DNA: TGTGCCATCAAACACCCCGGGGGTAGCGCCGAACGGAATGAGACCCAGTACTTC

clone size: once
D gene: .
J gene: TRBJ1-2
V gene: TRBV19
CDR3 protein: CASSIPPGRGFVGYTF
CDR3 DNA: TGTGCCAGTAGTATCCCCCCAGGGCGAGGCTTTGTAGGCTACACCTTC

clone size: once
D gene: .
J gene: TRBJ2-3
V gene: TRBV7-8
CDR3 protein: CASSLAGSISSTDTQYF
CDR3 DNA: TGTGCCAGCAGCTTAGCGGGGAGCATTTCTAGCACAGATACGCAGTATTTT

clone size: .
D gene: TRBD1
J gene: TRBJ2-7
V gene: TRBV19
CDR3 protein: CASSSRQGTPREQYF
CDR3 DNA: TGTGCCAGTAGTTCCCGACAGGGTACGCCGCGCGAGCAGTACTTC

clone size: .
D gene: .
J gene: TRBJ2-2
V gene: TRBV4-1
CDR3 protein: CASSQVSVTGELFF
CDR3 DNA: TGCGCCAGCAGCCAAGTGTCAGTCACCGGGGAGCTGTTTTTT

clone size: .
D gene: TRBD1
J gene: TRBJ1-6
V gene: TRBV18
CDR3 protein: CASSPEQGAFNSPLHF
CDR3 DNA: TGTGCCAGCTCACCAGAGCAGGGGGCGTTTAATTCACCCCTCCACTTT

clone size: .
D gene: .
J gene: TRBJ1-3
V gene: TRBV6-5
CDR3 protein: CASSSVPRNTIYF
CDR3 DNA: TGTGCCAGCAGTTCCGTCCCGAGGAACACCATATATTTT

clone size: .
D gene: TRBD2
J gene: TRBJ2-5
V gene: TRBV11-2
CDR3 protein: CASSRLAGEVRQYF
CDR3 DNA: TGTGCCAGCAGCAGACTAGCGGGAGAGGTACGCCAGTACTTC

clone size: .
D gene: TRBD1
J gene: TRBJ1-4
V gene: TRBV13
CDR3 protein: CASSRGQGKNLREKLFF
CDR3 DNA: TGTGCCAGCAGCCGAGGACAGGGAAAGAACTTGCGTGAAAAACTGTTTTTT

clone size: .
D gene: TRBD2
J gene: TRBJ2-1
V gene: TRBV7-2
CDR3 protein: CASSAEGLAGNEQFF
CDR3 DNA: TGTGCCAGCAGCGCGGAGGGACTAGCGGGCAATGAGCAGTTCTTC

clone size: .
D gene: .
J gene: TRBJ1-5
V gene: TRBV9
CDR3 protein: CASSRGGNQPQHF
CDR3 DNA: TGTGCCAGCAGCCGGGGGGGCAATCAGCCCCAGCATTTT

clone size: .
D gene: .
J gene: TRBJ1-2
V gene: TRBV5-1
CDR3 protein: CASSGTTNYGYTF
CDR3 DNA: TGCGCCAGCAGCGGCACAACTAACTATGGCTACACCTTC